These 7 T cell receptor beta chains share one sample of origin, sequenced in a study of CD8 T cells in Susac syndrome. Random hexamers primed reverse transcription of about 0.45 to 1 ug RNA. Each CDR3 protein is one row after TCRdb ran MiXCR on the immunoSEQ multiplex PCR reads. The sample contains around 170,000 distinct CDR3 sequences, 95% of which appear only once. Specimen: CD8+ T cells from PBMCs. The receptors shown here come from a human donor with Susac syndrome.

This clonotype came up a few times. The rearrangement links TRBV6-2 or TRBV6-3 to TRBJ1-4, with D hard to call. V lost 6 bases and J lost 5, with 4 bases in between. Per germline, CDR1 MNHEY and CDR2 SVGEGT. This CDR3 spans 11 amino acids. The CDR3, as DNA: TGTGCCAGCAGGACCAATGAAAAACTGTTTTTT. It is translated as CASRTNEKLFF.

The chain uses TRBV19 and TRBJ2-1; D unresolved. This CDR3 spans 12 amino acids. The germline CDR1 and CDR2 sequences are LNHDA and SQIVND (reference sequence). The germline V and J ends were trimmed by 3 bases and 7 bases, with 7 bases remaining between them. CDR3 protein: CASSMVENEQFF. CDR3 DNA: TGTGCCAGTAGTATGGTCGAAAATGAGCAGTTCTTC.

V is TRBV29-1 and J is TRBJ2-2; D unclear. In germline, CDR1 is SQVTM, CDR2 ANQGSEA. This CDR3 comprises 16 residues. V was cut by 2 bases and J by 0 bases, with 13 bases left in between. CDR3 in amino acids: CSVEMLLGSNTGELFF. The CDR3 DNA follows: TGCAGCGTTGAAATGCTTTTGGGATCGAACACCGGGGAGCTGTTTTTT.

V usage is TRBV6-5 and J usage is TRBJ1-1, with D possibly being TRBD1 (5 bases). CDR1 is MNHEY, CDR2 SVGAGI, per germline. This CDR3 is 11 amino acids long. The germline V and J ends were trimmed by 7 bases and 7 bases, with 10 bases remaining between them. The CDR3: CASTQGFEAFF. CDR3 nucleotide sequence: TGTGCCAGCACCCAGGGCTTTGAAGCTTTCTTT.

This chain links TRBV29-1 with TRBJ2-3; D might be TRBD1 (6 bases). Per the germline V gene, CDR1 is SQVTM and CDR2 is ANQGSEA. Deletions cut 4 bases from V and 0 bases from J, with 11 bases between. This CDR3 has 14 residues. CDR3 sequence reads: CSVAGQLSTDTQYF. CDR3 coding DNA: TGCAGCGTTGCGGGACAATTAAGCACAGATACGCAGTATTTT.

CDR3 DNA: TGCAGCGTTCCCCCAATGGATACGCAGTATTTT. Its protein is CSVPPMDTQYF. V gene TRBV29-1 combines with J gene TRBJ2-3; D is ambiguous. CDR1 and CDR2 (germline): SQVTM, ANQGSEA. Between the trimmed V and J ends, which lost 5 bases and 6 bases, there was a span of 9 bases. This CDR3 has 11 residues.

The chain couples TRBV2 to TRBJ1-4, with D maybe TRBD1 (5 bases). The ends were cut back, 3 bases at V and 8 bases at J, with 10 bases in the middle. There are 13 residues in the CDR3. Germline-derived CDR1 and CDR2 are SNHLY and FYNNEI. Here the CDR3 reads CASSDREGEKLFF. CDR3 sequence (DNA): TGTGCCAGCAGTGACAGGGAGGGGGAAAAACTGTTTTTT.